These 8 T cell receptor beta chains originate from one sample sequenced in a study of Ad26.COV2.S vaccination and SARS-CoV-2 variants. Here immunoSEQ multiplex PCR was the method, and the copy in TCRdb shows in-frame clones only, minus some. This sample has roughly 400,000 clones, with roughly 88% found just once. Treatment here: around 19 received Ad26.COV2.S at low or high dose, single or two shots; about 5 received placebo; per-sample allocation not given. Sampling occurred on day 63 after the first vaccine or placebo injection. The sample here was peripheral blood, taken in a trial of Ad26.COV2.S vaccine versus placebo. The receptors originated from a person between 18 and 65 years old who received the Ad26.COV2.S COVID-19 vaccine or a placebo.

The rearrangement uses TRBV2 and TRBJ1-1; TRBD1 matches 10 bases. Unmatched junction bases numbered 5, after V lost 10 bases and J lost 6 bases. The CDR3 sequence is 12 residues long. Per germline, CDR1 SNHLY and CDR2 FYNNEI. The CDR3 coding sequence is TGTGCCACCGGGACAGGGGCCCCTGAAGCTTTCTTT. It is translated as CATGTGAPEAFF.

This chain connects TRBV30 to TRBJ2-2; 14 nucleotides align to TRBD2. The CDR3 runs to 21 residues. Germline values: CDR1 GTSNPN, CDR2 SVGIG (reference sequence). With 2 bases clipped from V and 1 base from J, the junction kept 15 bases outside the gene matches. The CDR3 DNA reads TGTGCCTGGAGTCCCCACAGCTCACGACTAGCGGGAGGGGAGAACACCGGGGAGCTGTTTTTT. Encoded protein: CAWSPHSSRLAGGENTGELFF.

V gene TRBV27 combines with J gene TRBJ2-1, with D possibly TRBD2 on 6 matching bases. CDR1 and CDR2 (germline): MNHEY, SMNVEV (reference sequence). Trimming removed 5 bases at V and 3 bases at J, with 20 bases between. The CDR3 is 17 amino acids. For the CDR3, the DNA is TGTGCCAGCAGTCTCTCCGTGCCGGGAGCGTTCTACAATGAGCAGTTCTTC. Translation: CASSLSVPGAFYNEQFF.

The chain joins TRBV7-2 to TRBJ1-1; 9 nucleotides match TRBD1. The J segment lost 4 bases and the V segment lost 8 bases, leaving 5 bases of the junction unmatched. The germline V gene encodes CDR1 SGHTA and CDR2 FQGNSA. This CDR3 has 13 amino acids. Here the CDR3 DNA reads TGTGCCAGCGCGGGACAGGGAGGCACTGAAGCTTTCTTT. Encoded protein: CASAGQGGTEAFF.

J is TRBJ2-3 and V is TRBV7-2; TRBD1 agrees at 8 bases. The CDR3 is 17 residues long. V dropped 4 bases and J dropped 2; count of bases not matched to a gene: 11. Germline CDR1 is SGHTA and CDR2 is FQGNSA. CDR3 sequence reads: CASSYLRTGPVTDTQYF. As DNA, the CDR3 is TGTGCCAGCAGCTACCTCCGGACAGGGCCAGTCACAGATACGCAGTATTTT.

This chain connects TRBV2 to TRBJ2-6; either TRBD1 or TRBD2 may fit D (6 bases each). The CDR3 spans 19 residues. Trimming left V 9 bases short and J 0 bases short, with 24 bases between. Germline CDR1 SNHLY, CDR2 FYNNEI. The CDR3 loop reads CASGPPGAQAPSGANVLTF. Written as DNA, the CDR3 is TGTGCCAGTGGGCCTCCGGGGGCTCAGGCCCCCTCTGGGGCCAACGTCCTGACTTTC. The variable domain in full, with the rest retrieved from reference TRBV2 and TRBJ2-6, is EPEVTQTPSHQVTQMGQEVILRCVPISNHLYFYWYRQILGQKVEFLVSFYNNEISEKSEIFDDQFSVERPDGSNFTLKIRSTKLEDSAMYFCASGPPGAQAPSGANVLTFGAGSRLTVL.

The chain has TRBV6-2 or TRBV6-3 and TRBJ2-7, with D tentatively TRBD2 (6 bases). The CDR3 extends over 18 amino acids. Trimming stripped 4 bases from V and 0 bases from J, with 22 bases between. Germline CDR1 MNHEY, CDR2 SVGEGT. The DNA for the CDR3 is TGTGCCAGCAGTTTAACCGCCGACGGGAGACGGAGCTCCTACGAGCAGTACTTC. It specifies CASSLTADGRRSSYEQYF.

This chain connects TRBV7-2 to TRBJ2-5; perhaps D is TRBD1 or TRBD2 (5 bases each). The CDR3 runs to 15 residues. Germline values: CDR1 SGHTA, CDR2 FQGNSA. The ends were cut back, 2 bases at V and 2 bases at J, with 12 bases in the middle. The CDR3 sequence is CASSLPGRVQETQYF. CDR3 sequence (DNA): TGTGCCAGCAGCTTACCGGGACGTGTACAAGAGACCCAGTACTTC.